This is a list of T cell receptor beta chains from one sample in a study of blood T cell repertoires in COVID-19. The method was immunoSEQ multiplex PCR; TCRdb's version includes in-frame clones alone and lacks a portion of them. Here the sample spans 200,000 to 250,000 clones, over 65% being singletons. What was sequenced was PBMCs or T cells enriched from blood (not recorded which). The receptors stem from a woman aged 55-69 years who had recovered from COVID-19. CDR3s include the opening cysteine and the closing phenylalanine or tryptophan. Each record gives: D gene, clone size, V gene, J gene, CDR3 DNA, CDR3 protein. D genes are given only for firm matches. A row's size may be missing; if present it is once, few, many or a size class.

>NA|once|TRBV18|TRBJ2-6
TGTGCCAGCTCACCACCAGCCTCTGGGGCCAACGTCCTGACTTTC
CASSPPASGANVLTF
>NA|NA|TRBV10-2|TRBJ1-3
TGCGCCAGCAGTGAGCCCTACGCTGGAAACACCATATATTTT
CASSEPYAGNTIYF
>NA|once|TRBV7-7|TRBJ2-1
TGTGCCAGCAGCCTAAGCTCCTACAATGAGCAGTTCTTC
CASSLSSYNEQFF
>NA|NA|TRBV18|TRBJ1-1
TGTGCCAGCTCACCACCGTCACAACCGAACACTGAAGCTTTCTTT
CASSPPSQPNTEAFF
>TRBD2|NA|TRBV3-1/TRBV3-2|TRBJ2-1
TGTGCCAGCAGCCAACGTTCCAGCGGGAGTGGGGCTGAGCAGTTCTTC
CASSQRSSGSGAEQFF
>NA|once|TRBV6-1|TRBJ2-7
TGTGCCAGCAGTGAAGGGAGCTACGAGCAGTACTTC
CASSEGSYEQYF
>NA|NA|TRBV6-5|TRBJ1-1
TGTGCCAGCAGCCTCGGACAGATCTCCGAAGCTTTCTTT
CASSLGQISEAFF
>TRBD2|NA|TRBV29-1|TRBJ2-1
TGCAGCGTTGAAAGGCTAGCGGTTTATGCGGAGCAGTTCTTC
CSVERLAVYAEQFF
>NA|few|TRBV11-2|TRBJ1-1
TGTGCCAGCAGTCTAGCAGTGAACACTGAAGCTTTCTTT
CASSLAVNTEAFF
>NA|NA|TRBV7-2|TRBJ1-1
TGTGCCAGCAGCTTGGAGCCGACGATAACTGAAGCTTTCTTT
CASSLEPTITEAFF
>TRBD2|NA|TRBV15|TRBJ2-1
TGTGCCACCAGCAGGGGAAGCGGGAGCTACAATGAGCAGTTCTTC
CATSRGSGSYNEQFF
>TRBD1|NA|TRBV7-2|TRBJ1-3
TGTGCCAGCAGTCAGGGACAGCTCGAAGGAAACACCATATATTTT
CASSQGQLEGNTIYF
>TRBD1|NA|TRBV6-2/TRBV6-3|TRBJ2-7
TGTGCCAGCAGTTACTCGACAGGGAACGGCTCCTACGAGCAGTACTTC
CASSYSTGNGSYEQYF
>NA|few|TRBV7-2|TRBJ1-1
TGTGCCAGCAGCTTAGCGGACAGGAACACTGAAGCTTTCTTT
CASSLADRNTEAFF
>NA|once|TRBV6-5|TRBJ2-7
TGTGCCAGCAGGAGGGAGCCAAAATACGAGCAGTACTTC
CASRREPKYEQYF
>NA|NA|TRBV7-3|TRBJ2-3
TGTGCCAGCAGTTCGAACAGGCGATCAACCGATACGCAGTATTTT
CASSSNRRSTDTQYF
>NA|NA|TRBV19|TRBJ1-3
TGTGCCAGTAGTCTGACAGACTCTGGAAACACCATATATTTT
CASSLTDSGNTIYF
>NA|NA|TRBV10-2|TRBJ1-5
TGCGCCTCGAGGAAAGGGGCAAGCAATCAGCCCCAGCATTTT
CASRKGASNQPQHF
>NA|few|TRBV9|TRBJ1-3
TGTGCCAGCAGCGTGACTGGGGGGGCGCGTGGAAACACCATATATTTT
CASSVTGGARGNTIYF
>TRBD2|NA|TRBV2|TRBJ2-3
TGTGCCAGCAGTCACCCTAACGGTCCGGGACTAGCGGGAGGGCCCCCGGATACGCAGTATTTT
CASSHPNGPGLAGGPPDTQYF
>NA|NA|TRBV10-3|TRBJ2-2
TGTGCCATCAGTCACAGGGATGACACCGGGGAGCTGTTTTTT
CAISHRDDTGELFF
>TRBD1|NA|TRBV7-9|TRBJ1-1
TGTGCCAGCAGGCCTAGCGCCGGGACAGGGATTACGGAAGCTTTCTTT
CASRPSAGTGITEAFF
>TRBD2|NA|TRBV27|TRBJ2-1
TGTGCCAGCAGTTTATCGGTAGCGGGTCCGAATGAGCAGTTCTTC
CASSLSVAGPNEQFF
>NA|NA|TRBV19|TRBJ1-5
TGTGCCAGTAGCGGTCCCGGAGCGAGCAATCAGCCCCAGCATTTT
CASSGPGASNQPQHF
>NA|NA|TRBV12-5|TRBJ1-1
TGTGCTAGTGGTTCACCCGAGACAGGGAACACTGAAGCTTTCTTT
CASGSPETGNTEAFF
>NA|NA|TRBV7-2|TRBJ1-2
TGTGCCAGCAGCTTAGGGGGCGACTCGTTCTATGGCTACACCTTC
CASSLGGDSFYGYTF
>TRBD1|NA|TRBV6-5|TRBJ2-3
TGTGCCACCATCTTTGGACAGGATGGGAATACGCAGTATTTT
CATIFGQDGNTQYF
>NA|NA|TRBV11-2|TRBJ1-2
TGTGCCAGCAGCTTAGTACAGGCACCTAACTATGGCTACACCTTC
CASSLVQAPNYGYTF
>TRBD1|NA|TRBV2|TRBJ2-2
TGTGCCAGCAGCTTTGGACAGGGGAACACCGGGGAGCTGTTTTTT
CASSFGQGNTGELFF
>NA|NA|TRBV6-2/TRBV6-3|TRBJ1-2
TGTGCCAGCAGTTCCGCGACAGAGTACTATGGCTACACCTTC
CASSSATEYYGYTF
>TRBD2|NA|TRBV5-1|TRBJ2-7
TGCGCCAGCAGCTCCGCTTCTAGCGGGTTGTCCTACGAGCAGTACTTC
CASSSASSGLSYEQYF
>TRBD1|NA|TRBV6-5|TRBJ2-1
TGTGCCAGCAAGGACAGGCTTTTCAATGAGCAGTTCTTC
CASKDRLFNEQFF
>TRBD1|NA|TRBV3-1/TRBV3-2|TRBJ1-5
TGTGCCAGCAGCCAAGGAGGGACAGGGAATGTGGGCAATCAGCCCCAGCATTTT
CASSQGGTGNVGNQPQHF
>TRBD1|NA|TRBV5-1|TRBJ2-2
TGCGCCAGCAGCGACGACAGGGAAGCGAACACCGGGGAGCTGTTTTTT
CASSDDREANTGELFF
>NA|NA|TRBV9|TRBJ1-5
TGTGCCAGCAGCACAAGACACCGGGATAGCAATCAGCCCCAGCATTTT
CASSTRHRDSNQPQHF
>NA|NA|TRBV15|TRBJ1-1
TGTGCCACCAGCCGCCCCGGCACAGCCTTTTTGGGGAACACTGAAGCTTTCTTT
CATSRPGTAFLGNTEAFF
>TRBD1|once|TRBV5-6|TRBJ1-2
TGTGCCAGCAGCTTTTGGGACAGGCCTTATGGCTACACCTTC
CASSFWDRPYGYTF
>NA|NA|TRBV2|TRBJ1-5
TGTGCCAGCAGCGATAACAGCTTGTACAATCAGCCCCAGCATTTT
CASSDNSLYNQPQHF
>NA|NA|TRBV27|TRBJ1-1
TGTGCCAGCAGTTTGGCAGGGATTAACACTGAAGCTTTCTTT
CASSLAGINTEAFF
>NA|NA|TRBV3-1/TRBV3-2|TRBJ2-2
TGTGCCAGCAGCTCATCAGGGGCATCGAACACCGGGGAGCTGTTTTTT
CASSSSGASNTGELFF
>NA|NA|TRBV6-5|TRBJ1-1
TGTGCCAGCATGGGTGACAGGCTCTCGAACACTGAAGCTTTCTTT
CASMGDRLSNTEAFF
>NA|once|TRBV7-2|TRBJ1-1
TGTGCCAGCAGCCCCAGGTGGGTGAACACTGAAGCTTTCTTT
CASSPRWVNTEAFF
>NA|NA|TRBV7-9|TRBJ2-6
TGTGCCAGCATCTACGGCAGAGGTAGCTCTGGGGCCAACGTCCTGACTTTC
CASIYGRGSSGANVLTF
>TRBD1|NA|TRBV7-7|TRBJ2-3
TGTGCCAGCAGCTCCGGGACAGGGAGTTTCACAGATACGCAGTATTTT
CASSSGTGSFTDTQYF
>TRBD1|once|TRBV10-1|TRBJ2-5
TGCGCCAGCAGGACCGGAGGACAGGGGGAGACCCAGTACTTC
CASRTGGQGETQYF
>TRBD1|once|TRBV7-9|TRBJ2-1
TGTGCCAGTCAAAGCGCAGGGGGCGCAGTCGATGAGCAGTTCTTC
CASQSAGGAVDEQFF
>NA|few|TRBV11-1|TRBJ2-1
TGTGCCAGCAGCTTCGGAGGGGATAATAATGAGCAGTTCTTC
CASSFGGDNNEQFF
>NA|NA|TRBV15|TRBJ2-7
TGTGCCACCAGTATAACTAAGGGGCCTTGGGAGCAGTACTTC
CATSITKGPWEQYF
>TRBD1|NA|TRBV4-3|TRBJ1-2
TGCGCCAGCAGCCCGGGACAGGGGCGTGCCTATGGCTACACCTTC
CASSPGQGRAYGYTF
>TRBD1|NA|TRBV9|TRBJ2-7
TGTGCCAGCAGCATAGGGGACAGGGACGAGCACCACGAGCAGTACTTC
CASSIGDRDEHHEQYF
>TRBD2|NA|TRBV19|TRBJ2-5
TGTGCCAGTAGTATAGCTGGACTAGCGGGAGAGACCCAGTACTTC
CASSIAGLAGETQYF
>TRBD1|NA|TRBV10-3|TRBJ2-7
TGTGCCATCAGTGGCTCCGGGACAGGGGTGTACGAGCAGTACTTC
CAISGSGTGVYEQYF